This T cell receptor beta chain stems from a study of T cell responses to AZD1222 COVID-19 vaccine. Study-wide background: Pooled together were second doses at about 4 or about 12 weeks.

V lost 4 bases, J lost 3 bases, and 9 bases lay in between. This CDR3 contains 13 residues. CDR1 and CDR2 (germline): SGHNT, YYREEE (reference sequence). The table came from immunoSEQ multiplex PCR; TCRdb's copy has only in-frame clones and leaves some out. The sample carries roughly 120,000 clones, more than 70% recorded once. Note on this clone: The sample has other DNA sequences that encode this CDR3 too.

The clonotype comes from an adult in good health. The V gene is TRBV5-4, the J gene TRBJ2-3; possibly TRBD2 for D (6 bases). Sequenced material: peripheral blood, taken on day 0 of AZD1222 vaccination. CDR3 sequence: CASSLGGTDTQYF. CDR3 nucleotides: TGTGCCAGCAGCCTCGGGGGAACAGATACGCAGTATTTT.